Shown below are 10 T cell receptor beta chains from a single sample sequenced in a study of primary melanoma T cells and metastatic recurrence. Clones were sequenced by immunoSEQ multiplex PCR, and TCRdb holds only the in-frame ones, with some missing. The sample holds 45 to 60 clones. Sequencing used melanoma tumor tissue. These receptors came from a human donor with melanoma.

This clone was observed a handful of times. J is TRBJ2-3 and V is TRBV14; D unclear. The germline CDR1 and CDR2 sequences are SGHDN and FVKESK. This CDR3 is 12 amino acids long. Trimming removed 4 bases from V and 6 bases from J, with 8 bases in between. The CDR3 sequence: CASSLTSDTQYF. The CDR3 DNA follows: TGTGCCAGCAGCCTCACCTCGGATACGCAGTATTTT.

The V call is TRBV6-8, the J call TRBJ2-1; D is ambiguous. The length of the CDR3 is 15 residues. Germline values: CDR1 MNHGY, CDR2 SAAAGT. Trimming removed 8 bases from V and 6 bases from J, with 20 bases in between. The CDR3 DNA sequence: TGTGCCAGCGGTCTACCCCTAAGGATGGGCAATGAGCAGTTCTTC. It encodes CASGLPLRMGNEQFF.

This clone was detected once. Mismatch with germline at one junction end may stem from a read error. The rearrangement joins TRBV28 to TRBJ2-7; 11 bases align to TRBD2. This CDR3 spans 16 amino acids. Germline V lookup: CDR1 MDHEN, CDR2 SYDVKM. The CDR3 coding sequence is TGTGCCAGCAGTTTATGGGGGGGACTAGCGGAAGGTAATCAGGCATTC. It encodes CASSLWGGLAEGNQAF. The entire variable domain, with the rest obtained from reference TRBV28 and TRBJ2-7, is as follows: DVKVTQSSRYLVKRTGEKVFLECVQDMDHENMFWYRQDPGLGLRLIYFSYDVKMKEKGDIPEGYSVSREKKERFSLILESASTNQTSMYLCASSLWGGLAEGNQAFGPGTRLTVT.

This chain connects TRBV19 to TRBJ2-5; 11 nucleotides agree with TRBD1. Trimming took 6 bases from V and 4 from J; bases not matched to a gene: 10. CDR3 size: 16 residues. Germline V gives CDR1 LNHDA, CDR2 SQIVND (reference sequence). DNA of the CDR3: TGTGCCAGTAGGGCCCAAGGACAGGGGGCTGGAGAGACCCAGTACTTC. Its protein product is CASRAQGQGAGETQYF.

CDR3 sequence reads: CASSRDGTNYGYTF. CDR3 nucleotides: TGTGCCAGCAGTAGGGACGGTACTAACTATGGCTACACCTTC. The chain carries TRBV6-8 and TRBJ1-2, with a possible D match to TRBD1 (5 bases). Germline loops: CDR1 MNHGY, CDR2 SAAAGT. The ends were cut back, 5 bases at V and 0 bases at J, with 10 bases in the middle. The CDR3 has 14 residues.

The chain links TRBV14 to TRBJ2-1; TRBD1 or TRBD2 may be the D gene (5 bases each). V was shortened by 0 bases and J by 7 bases, with 19 bases between the two germline ends. Germline V CDR1 and CDR2: SGHDN, FVKESK. The CDR3 loop spans 17 amino acids. In nucleotides, the CDR3 is TGTGCCAGCAGCCAAGATGGGGACCCCATGGATTTTAATGAGCAGTTCTTC. Residues: CASSQDGDPMDFNEQFF.

This clone was picked up one time. This chain connects TRBV30 to TRBJ2-3; D might be TRBD1 or TRBD2, each matching 5 bases. The germline V and J ends were trimmed by 0 bases and 11 bases, with 12 bases remaining between them. Germline-derived CDR1 and CDR2 are GTSNPN and SVGIG (reference sequence). This CDR3 is built from 12 residues. CDR3 protein: CAWSVGAGVQYF. Here the CDR3 DNA reads TGTGCCTGGAGTGTCGGGGCCGGGGTGCAGTATTTT.

The chain is built from TRBV30 and TRBJ1-1, with unresolved D. Trimming shortened V by 1 base and J by 4 bases, and 10 bases separated the two germline ends. Germline V gene lookup returns CDR1 GTSNPN and CDR2 SVGIG (reference sequence). CDR3 size: 13 residues. CDR3 nucleotide sequence: TGTGCCTGGAGTGCCCTACGAGGCACTGAAGCTTTCTTT. Translation gives CAWSALRGTEAFF.

The chain combines TRBV18 with TRBJ2-1, with D possibly called TRBD1 or TRBD2 (5 bases each). Trimming pared 0 bases from V and 14 bases from J, leaving 17 bases between. Germline-derived CDR1 and CDR2 are KGHSH and LQKENI. This CDR3 is 14 amino acids long. The CDR3 coding sequence is TGTGCCAGCTCACCACCGACAGACTACGCAAGGAAGTTCTTC. Protein: CASSPPTDYARKFF.

The chain carries TRBV14 and TRBJ2-7; D is uncertain. The CDR3 is made up of 15 amino acids. CDR1 is SGHDN, CDR2 FVKESK, per germline. The V and J ends lost 0 bases and 5 bases respectively, with 14 bases between them. The chain's CDR3 is CASSQDELGFHEQYF. The CDR3 region has the DNA TGTGCCAGCAGCCAAGATGAATTAGGGTTTCACGAGCAGTACTTC.